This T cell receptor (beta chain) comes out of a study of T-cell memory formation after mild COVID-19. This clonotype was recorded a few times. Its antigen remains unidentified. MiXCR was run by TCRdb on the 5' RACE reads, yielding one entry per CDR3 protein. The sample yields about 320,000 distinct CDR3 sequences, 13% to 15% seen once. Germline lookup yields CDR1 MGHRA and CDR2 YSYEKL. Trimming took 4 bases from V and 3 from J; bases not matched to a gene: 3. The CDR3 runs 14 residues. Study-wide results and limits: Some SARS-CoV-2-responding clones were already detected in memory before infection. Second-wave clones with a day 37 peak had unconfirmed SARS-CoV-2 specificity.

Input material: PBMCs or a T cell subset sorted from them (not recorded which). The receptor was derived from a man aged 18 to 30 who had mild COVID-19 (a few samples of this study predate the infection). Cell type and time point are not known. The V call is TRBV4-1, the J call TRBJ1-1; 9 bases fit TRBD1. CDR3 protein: CASSPRQGDTEAFF. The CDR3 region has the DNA TGCGCCAGCAGCCCCCGACAGGGGGACACTGAAGCTTTCTTT.